One sample yielded the 18 T cell receptor beta chains listed below, sequenced in a study of tumor-infiltrating lymphocytes in primary liver carcinoma. Out of unsorted whole blood came the blood RNA, and germline DNA was extracted as well. TCR beta cDNA came from roughly 0.45 ug total RNA, primed with a constant-region primer. What produced the TCR beta libraries was three nested multiplex PCR rounds using slightly modified ARM-PCR. Rounds one and two of PCR, each of about 10 cycles, were primed with TRBV1-TRBV30 forward primers and a C-beta reverse primer. TCRdb redid the calling of the multiplex PCR reads with MiXCR, one entry per CDR3 protein. Among 330,000 or so distinct CDR3 sequences listed, less than 65% were seen once. Source material: peripheral blood. These receptor sequences come from a middle-aged man with primary liver carcinoma and hepatitis B virus infection.

Of note for this clonotype: The junction does not match germline at one end; this may be a read error. The J gene is TRBJ1-5, the V gene TRBV11-2; D is unresolved. The CDR3 totals 15 residues. Per germline, CDR1 SGHAT and CDR2 FQNNGV. The CDR3: CASSLGPTTNQAQHF. CDR3 nucleotide sequence: TGTGCCAGCAGCTTAGGCCCGACAACCAATCAGGCCCAGCATTTT.

Note on this clonotype: The junction departs from the called germline gene at one end, perhaps through a read error. The chain recombines TRBV29-1 with TRBJ2-7; D may match TRBD1 or TRBD2 (5 bases each). The CDR3 runs to 14 residues. CDR1 is SQVTM and CDR2 is ANQGSEA in the germline V gene. The CDR3 is CSVDDGAGSYEHYF. Here the CDR3 DNA reads TGCAGCGTTGACGACGGGGCCGGAAGCTACGAGCACTATTTC.

The chain carries TRBV11-2 and TRBJ1-4; weak D call: TRBD1 (5 bases). Germline V gene lookup returns CDR1 SGHAT and CDR2 FQNNGV. V was shortened by 7 bases and J by 5 bases, with 17 bases between the two germline ends. CDR3 length: 15 residues. In nucleotides, the CDR3 is TGTGCCAGCACCTTGTCGTCAGGGTGGAATGAAAAACTGTTTTTT. It encodes CASTLSSGWNEKLFF.

In regard to this clonotype: One end of the junction is discordant with germline, which a read error may explain. V usage is TRBV11-2 and J usage is TRBJ2-7; 9 nucleotides match TRBD2. CDR1 and CDR2 (germline): SGHAT, FQNNGV. This CDR3 has 15 residues. The CDR3 loop reads CVSRGVTSGPYEQCF. The CDR3 DNA follows: TGTGTCAGCCGGGGGGTGACTAGCGGCCCCTACGAGCAGTGCTTC.

This clonotype was seen repeatedly, ten times or more. The rearrangement uses TRBV6-6 and TRBJ2-7; D is perhaps TRBD2 (5 bases). With 2 bases removed from V and 1 base from J, the gap between germline ends came to 9 bases. The CDR3 runs to 14 residues. Germline-derived CDR1 and CDR2 are MNHNY and SVGAGI (reference sequence). The CDR3 loop reads CASSYLGESYEQYF. In nucleotides, the CDR3 is TGTGCCAGCAGTTACCTTGGGGAGTCCTACGAGCAGTACTTC.

In the case of this clonotype: A much larger clone lies one base from this, so it may be a read error. The rearrangement links TRBV29-1 to TRBJ2-3; D remains ambiguous. The CDR3 extends over 12 amino acids. Per the germline V gene, CDR1 is SQVTM and CDR2 is ANQGSEA. CDR3 loop: CSQRTAWDTKYF. The CDR3 region has the DNA TGCAGCCAGAGGACCGCGTGGGATACGAAGTATTTT.

This clonotype was recorded once. The junction departs from germline at one end; a sequencing error may be responsible. The chain carries TRBV11-2 and TRBJ2-4; no definite D call. The CDR3 is 13 amino acids. The V gene's germline CDR1 is SGHAT and CDR2 FQNNGV. The CDR3 DNA sequence: TGTGCCAACAGCCAGCACACTGGAAACATTCAGTACTTC. Translated, it gives CANSQHTGNIQYF.

Turning to this clonotype: Possible read error: a much larger clone is one base away. Lacking the conserved final phenylalanine or tryptophan, this CDR3 likely reflects a read error. The rearrangement uses TRBV6-6 and TRBJ1-5; 7 positions match TRBD1. CDR3 length: 15 residues. Germline V gene sequence: CDR1 MNHNY, CDR2 SVGAGI (reference sequence). The CDR3 reads CASSYSRDSNQPQHI. The CDR3 DNA follows: TGTGCCAGCAGCTACTCGAGGGACAGTAATCAGCCCCAGCATATT.

The V gene is TRBV5-1, the J gene TRBJ1-5; possibly TRBD1 for D (5 bases). CDR1 SGHRS and CDR2 YFSETQ come from the germline V gene. This CDR3 contains 14 residues. Deletions cut 2 bases from V and 3 bases from J, with 9 bases between. The CDR3 DNA is TGCGCCAGCAGCTTAGGTGGGACCAATCAGCCCCAGCATTTT. This sequence encodes CASSLGGTNQPQHF.

This clonotype was seen ten or more times. CDR3 bases: TGTGCCAGCAGCCAAGGGCCAACTAGCGGGGCAAATGAGCAGTTCTTC. Residues: CASSQGPTSGANEQFF. J is TRBJ2-1 and V is TRBV4-2; 10 bases match TRBD2. The germline V gene has CDR1 LGHNA and CDR2 YNFKEQ. The CDR3 length is 16 residues. V lost 1 base and J lost 7; bases outside the gene matches: 7.

The chain links TRBV10-3 to TRBJ1-6; D is uncertain. Germline CDR1 is ENHRY and CDR2 is SYGVKD. Trimming took 5 bases from V and 8 from J, leaving 13 bases between them. The CDR3 length is 14 residues. The CDR3 region has the DNA TGTGCCATCAGTAGAGGTCAGCGGTATTCACCCCTCCACTTT. Translated: CAISRGQRYSPLHF.

In this sample, this clonotype turned up many times. The chain employs TRBV10-2 and TRBJ2-2, with TRBD1 identical over 8 bases. Germline trimming cut 6 bases from V and 4 bases from J; bases unmatched to any gene: 7. Per germline, CDR1 WSHSY and CDR2 SAAADI. This CDR3 is 15 amino acids long. CDR3 DNA: TGCGCCAGCAGCCGACAGGGGTCTGGCACCGGGGAGCTGTTTTTT. Translation gives CASSRQGSGTGELFF.

Concerning this clonotype itself: Without the conserved terminal phenylalanine or tryptophan, this CDR3 likely stems from a read error. The chain carries TRBV11-3 and TRBJ2-1; TRBD2 might be the D (5 bases). This CDR3 spans 17 amino acids. The V gene's germline CDR1 is SGHNT and CDR2 YENEEA. CDR3 loop: CASSLGLISASYNEQFL. As DNA, the CDR3 is TGTGCCAGCAGCTTGGGCCTTATTAGCGCCTCCTACAATGAACAGTTCCTC.

A remark on this clonotype: The junction departs from the called germline gene at one end, perhaps through a read error. The gene calls are TRBV6-2 or TRBV6-3 and TRBJ2-7; D unresolved. CDR1 and CDR2 from the germline V gene are MNHEY and SVGEGT. This CDR3 spans 14 amino acids. The CDR3: CASSRLTSFYEQCF. The CDR3, as DNA: TGTGCCAGCAGCAGGCTCACGTCCTTCTACGAGCAGTGCTTC.

The chain combines TRBV11-2 with TRBJ2-3; TRBD2 matches at 7 bases. V shed 5 bases, J shed 0 bases, and the junction held 8 bases outside the gene matches. This CDR3 has 16 residues. Germline CDR1 is SGHAT and CDR2 is FQNNGV. In nucleotides, the CDR3 is TGTGCCAGCAGCGCCGGACTAGAAAGAAGCACAGATACGCAGTATTTT. Protein product: CASSAGLERSTDTQYF. Based on the CDR3 plus reference TRBV11-2 and TRBJ2-3, the full variable domain is EAGVAQSPRYKIIEKRQSVAFWCNPISGHATLYWYQQILGQGPKLLIQFQNNGVVDDSQLPKDRFSAERLKGVDSTLKIQPAKLEDSAVYLCASSAGLERSTDTQYFGPGTRLTVL.

The chain links TRBV6-1 to TRBJ1-2; D not resolved. The V end was cut by 3 bases, the J end by 10 bases, with 15 bases between. The CDR3 is made up of 13 amino acids. Germline lookup yields CDR1 MNHNS and CDR2 SASEGT. In DNA, the CDR3 is TGTGCCAGCAGTGATTATCGGGGTTTGGTCTACACCTTC. It specifies CASSDYRGLVYTF.

On this clonotype itself: The germline gene is not matched at one end of the junction; a read error may be the cause. The chain has TRBV6-1 and TRBJ1-5; D is undetermined. The CDR3 totals 13 residues. Germline lookup yields CDR1 MNHNS and CDR2 SASEGT. The CDR3 loop reads CASTLDWNQPQHF. CDR3 nucleotide sequence: TGTGCTAGCACCCTGGACTGGAATCAGCCCCAGCATTTT.

V and J are TRBV30 and TRBJ2-1, with D unclear. Germline CDR1 is GTSNPN and CDR2 is SVGIG (reference sequence). Between the trimmed V and J ends, which lost 3 bases and 4 bases, there was a span of 4 bases. The CDR3 is made up of 11 amino acids. The CDR3 nucleotides are TGTGCCTGGAGAGGATACAATGAGCAGTTCTTC. Amino acid sequence: CAWRGYNEQFF.